Below, 24 T cell receptor beta chains from the same sample are listed, as sequenced in a study of T cell responses to AZD1222 COVID-19 vaccine. Repertoires were generated with immunoSEQ multiplex PCR, while TCRdb's copy carries only in-frame clones and drops some. Among about 120,000 clones listed, about 90% were seen once. The sequenced sample was peripheral blood, obtained on day 0 of AZD1222 vaccination. These TCRs come from an adult in good health.

The CDR3 reads CASSLTRAGKDEQYF. Written as DNA, the CDR3 is TGCGCCAGCAGCTTGACTCGGGCAGGGAAGGACGAGCAGTACTTC. This rearrangement joins TRBV5-1 to TRBJ2-7, with D perhaps TRBD1 (5 bases). Germline loops: CDR1 SGHRS, CDR2 YFSETQ. The CDR3 is 15 residues long. The V end lost 1 base, the J end lost 5 bases, and 16 bases lay between the germline ends.

J is TRBJ2-7 and V is TRBV5-1, with D perhaps assigned TRBD1 or TRBD2 (6 bases each). With 0 bases removed from V and 1 base from J, the gap between germline ends came to 17 bases. The germline gives CDR1 SGHRS, CDR2 YFSETQ. This CDR3 spans 17 amino acids. The CDR3 DNA is TGCGCCAGCAGCTTGGCCGAGACGGGGGCGCGGTCCTACGAGCAGTACTTC. Protein: CASSLAETGARSYEQYF.

This clone came up a few times. The chain employs TRBV10-3 and TRBJ2-1; 14 positions match TRBD2. Germline V gene lookup returns CDR1 ENHRY and CDR2 SYGVKD. This CDR3 comprises 17 residues. V dropped 4 bases and J dropped 7; count of bases not matched to a gene: 9. CDR3 coding DNA: TGTGCCATCAGTGTAGGGGGACTAGCGGGAGTGGATAATGAGCAGTTCTTC. Encoded protein: CAISVGGLAGVDNEQFF.

The gene calls are TRBV5-4 and TRBJ2-1; no clear D gene. The CDR3 runs to 13 residues. Trimming cost V 6 bases and J 4 bases, with 11 bases left between them. The V gene's germline CDR1 is SGHNT and CDR2 YYREEE (reference sequence). CDR3 residues: CASTRWTYNEQFF. CDR3 DNA sequence: TGTGCCAGCACCCGCTGGACGTACAATGAGCAGTTCTTC.

This rearrangement joins TRBV7-2 to TRBJ2-1; 12 bases fit TRBD2. V lost 4 bases and J lost 9; bases outside the gene matches: 7. Germline CDR1 is SGHTA and CDR2 is FQGNSA. CDR3 size: 15 residues. The CDR3 DNA sequence: TGTGCCAGCAGCTACCAACTAGCGGGAGGTAGTGAGCAGTTCTTC. It is translated as CASSYQLAGGSEQFF. The full variable domain, rest sourced from reference TRBV7-2 and TRBJ2-1, is GAGVSQSPSNKVTEKGKDVELRCDPISGHTALYWYRQSLGQGLEFLIYFQGNSAPDKSGLPSDRFSAERTGGSVSTLTIQRTQQEDSAVYLCASSYQLAGGSEQFFGPGTRLTVL.

The V call is TRBV9, the J call TRBJ2-5; 7 nucleotides match TRBD1. The V gene end was trimmed by 3 bases and the J gene end by 5 bases; junction bases not matched to a gene: 4. CDR3 length equals 13 residues. The germline gives CDR1 SGDLS, CDR2 YYNGEE. DNA of the CDR3: TGTGCCAGCAGCGCGACAGGGTGGGAGACCCAGTACTTC. This sequence encodes CASSATGWETQYF.

The V call is TRBV28, the J call TRBJ2-2; tentative D call: TRBD1 (6 bases). Germline CDR1 MDHEN, CDR2 SYDVKM. This CDR3 has 15 residues. V lost 7 bases, J lost 7 bases, and 19 bases lay in between. Written as DNA, the CDR3 is TGTGCCAGCAATCAGGGCTCAGGGGATGGCGGGGAGCTGTTTTTT. Its translation is CASNQGSGDGGELFF.

The V and J genes are TRBV12-3 or TRBV12-4 and TRBJ1-5; D not certain. The CDR3 contains 13 residues. Trimming removed 5 bases from V and 7 bases from J, with 12 bases in between. The CDR3 nucleotides read TGTGCCAGCAGTCCACATAGCCGGCAGCCCCAGCATTTT. This encodes CASSPHSRQPQHF.

V and J are TRBV3-1 (or the pseudogene TRBV3-2) and TRBJ2-5, with 7 positions matching TRBD2. The junction had 6 bases not matched to a gene; V was cut back by 3 bases and J by 5 bases. CDR1 LGHDT and CDR2 YNNKEL come from the germline V gene (reference sequence). This CDR3 region has 14 residues. The CDR3 region is CASSQGAGWETQYF. The CDR3 DNA reads TGTGCCAGCAGCCAGGGAGCGGGATGGGAGACCCAGTACTTC.

A remark on this clone: Relative to the germline gene, one junction end is altered; a read error may explain this. V gene TRBV6-2 or TRBV6-3 combines with J gene TRBJ2-1; D ambiguous. Germline V gene sequence: CDR1 MNHEY, CDR2 SVGEGT. The CDR3 sequence is 12 residues long. The CDR3 sequence is CASSYSNNEQFF. DNA of the CDR3: TGTGCCAGCAGTTACTCCAACAATGAGCAGTTCTTC.

The rearrangement uses TRBV7-3 and TRBJ2-1; 7 bases line up with TRBD1. This CDR3 spans 15 amino acids. Germline V lookup: CDR1 SGHTA, CDR2 FQGTGA. The V gene end was trimmed by 3 bases and the J gene end by 4 bases; junction bases not matched to a gene: 6. The CDR3 sequence: CASSFGDRPYNEQFF. The DNA for the CDR3 is TGTGCCAGCAGCTTCGGGGACAGACCTTACAATGAGCAGTTCTTC.

This clone was recorded a few times. The chain is built from TRBV25-1 and TRBJ1-1; D remains unclear. Per germline, CDR1 MGHDK and CDR2 SYGVNS. The germline V and J ends were trimmed by 4 bases and 8 bases, with 11 bases remaining between them. This CDR3 region has 12 residues. CDR3 nucleotide sequence: TGTGCCAGCAGTGGCAGCCTAGGGGAAGCTTTCTTT. This translates into CASSGSLGEAFF.

The rearrangement links TRBV28 to TRBJ2-7; 8 bases are shared with TRBD1. The germline CDR1 and CDR2 sequences are MDHEN and SYDVKM. With 5 bases clipped from V and 2 bases from J, the junction kept 8 bases outside the gene matches. This CDR3 comprises 15 residues. This CDR3 is CASSVRDRYPYEQYF. The CDR3, as DNA: TGTGCCAGCAGTGTCCGGGACAGGTATCCCTACGAGCAGTACTTC.

V and J are TRBV30 and TRBJ2-3, with D possibly being TRBD1 (6 bases). With 5 bases removed from V and 3 bases from J, the gap between germline ends came to 12 bases. Germline assignment: CDR1 GTSNPN and CDR2 SVGIG (reference sequence). The CDR3 spans 13 residues. CDR3 in DNA: TGTGCCTGGGGCAGGGGAATGACAGATACGCAGTATTTT. Amino acid sequence: CAWGRGMTDTQYF.

The rearrangement joins TRBV29-1 to TRBJ1-2; D is ambiguous. Trimming removed 4 bases from V and 1 base from J, with 10 bases in between. The germline V gene has CDR1 SQVTM and CDR2 ANQGSEA. The CDR3 loop spans 13 amino acids. CDR3 nucleotides: TGCAGCGTTGTCCGAGACTTTAACTATGGCTACACCTTC. This encodes CSVVRDFNYGYTF. Full variable domain (remainder filled in from reference TRBV29-1 and TRBJ1-2): SAVISQKPSRDICQRGTSLTIQCQVDSQVTMMFWYRQQPGQSLTLIATANQGSEATYESGFVIDKFPISRPNLTFSTLTVSNMSPEDSSIYLCSVVRDFNYGYTFGSGTRLTVV.

This chain uses TRBV27 with TRBJ1-5; maybe TRBD1 (5 bases). The CDR3 has 14 amino acids. The V and J ends lost 3 bases and 4 bases respectively, with 10 bases between them. The germline V gene has CDR1 MNHEY and CDR2 SMNVEV (reference sequence). CDR3 bases: TGTGCCAGCAGTTTCACGACAGTAAATCAGCCCCAGCATTTT. Protein: CASSFTTVNQPQHF.

This chain uses TRBV3-1 (or the pseudogene TRBV3-2) with TRBJ1-5, with 9 bases fitting TRBD1. CDR1 and CDR2 from the germline V gene are LGHDT and YNNKEL (reference sequence). V dropped 6 bases and J dropped 9; count of bases not matched to a gene: 6. The CDR3 runs to 13 residues. Here the CDR3 reads CASSPGQGLPQHF. The CDR3, as DNA: TGTGCCAGCAGTCCGGGACAGGGCCTGCCCCAGCATTTT.

Comments on this clone: In the same sample, other DNA sequences code for this CDR3. This rearrangement joins TRBV6-5 to TRBJ1-2, with D maybe TRBD1 (5 bases). Trimming took off 2 bases at V and 4 bases at J, with 5 bases between the two ends. CDR3 size: 12 residues. Germline V CDR1 and CDR2: MNHEY, SVGAGI. The CDR3 sequence is CASSYGTYGYTF. Written as DNA, the CDR3 is TGTGCCAGCAGTTACGGGACCTATGGCTACACCTTC.

The chain is built from TRBV7-2 and TRBJ2-1, with 8 bases fitting TRBD2. Trimming cost V 5 bases and J 16 bases; bases outside gene matches: 7. From germline, CDR1 is SGHTA and CDR2 FQGNSA. The CDR3 length is 11 residues. CDR3 sequence: CASSRGLDQFF. CDR3 bases: TGTGCCAGCAGCCGGGGACTAGACCAATTCTTC.

This clone was detected only once. CDR3 region: CASSLLGGYTF. The CDR3 DNA follows: TGTGCCAGCAGTTTATTAGGGGGCTACACCTTC. The V and J genes are TRBV28 and TRBJ1-2, with D hard to call. Looked up from germline, CDR1 is MDHEN and CDR2 is SYDVKM. Trimming cost V 1 base and J 8 bases, with 5 bases left between them. The CDR3 length is 11 residues.

The chain has TRBV28 and TRBJ2-7, with D possibly matching TRBD2 (7 bases). Looked up from germline, CDR1 is MDHEN and CDR2 is SYDVKM. Trimming removed 1 base from V and 3 bases from J, with 16 bases in between. The length of the CDR3 is 16 residues. The CDR3 loop reads CASSLSIGGGIYEQYF. The CDR3 DNA sequence: TGTGCCAGCAGTTTATCTATAGGGGGGGGTATCTACGAGCAGTACTTC. Combining the CDR3 with reference TRBV28 and TRBJ2-7 gives the whole variable domain DVKVTQSSRYLVKRTGEKVFLECVQDMDHENMFWYRQDPGLGLRLIYFSYDVKMKEKGDIPEGYSVSREKKERFSLILESASTNQTSMYLCASSLSIGGGIYEQYFGPGTRLTVT.

J is TRBJ1-2 and V is TRBV5-8, with 7 bases lining up with TRBD1. The J segment lost 5 bases and the V segment lost 4 bases, leaving 8 bases of the junction unmatched. The CDR3 has 14 residues. CDR1 SGHTS and CDR2 YDEGEE come from the germline V gene. CDR3 amino acids: CASSPETGRYGYTF. CDR3 sequence (DNA): TGTGCCAGCAGCCCCGAGACAGGGAGGTATGGCTACACCTTC.

This chain links TRBV11-2 with TRBJ2-1; D ambiguous. Trimming pared 4 bases from V and 6 bases from J, leaving 13 bases between. CDR3 length: 14 residues. Looked up from germline, CDR1 is SGHAT and CDR2 is FQNNGV. CDR3 residues: CASSSKPSGNEQFF. In DNA form, the CDR3 reads TGTGCCAGCAGCTCGAAACCATCGGGCAATGAGCAGTTCTTC.

V and J are TRBV6-5 and TRBJ1-1, with D maybe TRBD1 (5 bases). Per germline, CDR1 MNHEY and CDR2 SVGAGI. The CDR3 sequence is 14 residues long. Trimming cost V 5 bases and J 3 bases, with 13 bases left between them. This CDR3 reads CASSLSRQYTEAFF. In nucleotides, the CDR3 is TGTGCCAGCAGTCTATCACGACAGTACACTGAAGCTTTCTTT.